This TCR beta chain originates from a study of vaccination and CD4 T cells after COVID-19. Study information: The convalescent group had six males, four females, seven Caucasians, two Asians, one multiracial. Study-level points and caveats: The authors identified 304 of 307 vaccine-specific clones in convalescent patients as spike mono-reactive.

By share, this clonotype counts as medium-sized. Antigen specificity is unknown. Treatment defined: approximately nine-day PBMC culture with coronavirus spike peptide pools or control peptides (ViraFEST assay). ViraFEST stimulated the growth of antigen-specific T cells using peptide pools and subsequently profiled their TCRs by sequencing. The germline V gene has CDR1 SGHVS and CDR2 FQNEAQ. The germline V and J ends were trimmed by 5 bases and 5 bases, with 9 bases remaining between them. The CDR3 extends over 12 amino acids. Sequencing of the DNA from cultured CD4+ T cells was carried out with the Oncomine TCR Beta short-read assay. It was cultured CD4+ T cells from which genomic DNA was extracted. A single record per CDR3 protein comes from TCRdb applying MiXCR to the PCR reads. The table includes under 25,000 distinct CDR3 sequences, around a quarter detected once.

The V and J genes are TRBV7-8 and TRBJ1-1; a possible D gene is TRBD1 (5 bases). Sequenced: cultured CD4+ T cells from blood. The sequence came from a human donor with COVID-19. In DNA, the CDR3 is TGTGCCAGCAGCCAGGGTTCAACTGAAGCTTTCTTT. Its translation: CASSQGSTEAFF. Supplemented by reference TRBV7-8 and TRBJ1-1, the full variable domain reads GAGVSQSPRYKVAKRGQDVALRCDPISGHVSLFWYQQALGQGPEFLTYFQNEAQLDKSGLPSDRFFAERPEGSVSTLKIQRTQQEDSAVYLCASSQGSTEAFFGQGTRLTVV.